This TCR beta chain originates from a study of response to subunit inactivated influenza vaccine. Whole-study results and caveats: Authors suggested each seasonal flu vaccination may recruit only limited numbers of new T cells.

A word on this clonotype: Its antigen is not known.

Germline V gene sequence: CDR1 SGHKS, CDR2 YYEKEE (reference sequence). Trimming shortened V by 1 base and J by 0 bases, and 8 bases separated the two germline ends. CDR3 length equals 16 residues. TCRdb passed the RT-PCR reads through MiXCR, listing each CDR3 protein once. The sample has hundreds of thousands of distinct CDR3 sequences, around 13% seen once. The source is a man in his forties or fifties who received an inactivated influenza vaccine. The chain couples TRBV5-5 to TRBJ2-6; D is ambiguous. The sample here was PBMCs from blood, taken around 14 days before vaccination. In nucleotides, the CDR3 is TGTGCCAGCAGCTTGTACAGCTACTCTGGGGCCAACGTCCTGACTTTC. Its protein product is CASSLYSYSGANVLTF.